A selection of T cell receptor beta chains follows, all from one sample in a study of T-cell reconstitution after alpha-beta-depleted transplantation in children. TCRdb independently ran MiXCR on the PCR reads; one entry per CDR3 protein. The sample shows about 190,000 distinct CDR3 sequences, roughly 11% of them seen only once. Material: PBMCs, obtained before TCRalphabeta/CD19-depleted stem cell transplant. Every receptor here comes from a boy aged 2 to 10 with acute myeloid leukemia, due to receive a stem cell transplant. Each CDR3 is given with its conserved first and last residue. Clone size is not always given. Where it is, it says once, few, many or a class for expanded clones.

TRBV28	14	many	CATLEGQGSREQFF
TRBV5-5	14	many	CASSLVPENTEAFF
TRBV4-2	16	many	CASSIPSTPGVDGYTF
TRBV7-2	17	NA	CASSAGRLAGAYNEQFF
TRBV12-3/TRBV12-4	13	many	CASSGLEVSEQYF
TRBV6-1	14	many	CASSREGDGETQYF
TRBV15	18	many	CATSRPTSGGGGVDTQYF
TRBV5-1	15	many	CASSAVTGSNQPQHF
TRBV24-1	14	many	CATSAGPLEYGYTF
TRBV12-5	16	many	CASGLVLGRDPYGYTF
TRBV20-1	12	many	CSAREGHQPQHF
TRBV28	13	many	CASSRTGDSPLHF
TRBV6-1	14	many	CASTPPLQYNEQFF
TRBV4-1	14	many	CASSPVPSTDTQYF
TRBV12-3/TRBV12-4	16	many	CASSARGLQRADGYTF
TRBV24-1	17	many	CATSDLSGGDRNTEAFF
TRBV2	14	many	CASSARGNTGELFF
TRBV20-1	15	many	CSARTSGSRADTQYF
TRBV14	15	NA	CASSQADGKSDTQYF
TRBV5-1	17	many	CASSLTLLAGGDYEQYF
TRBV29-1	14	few	CSVPGGGPYYEQYF
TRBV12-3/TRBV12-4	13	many	CASSLMAGYEQYF
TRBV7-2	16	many	CASSPQGGDYPYEQYF
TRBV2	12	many	CASSVLGQGAFF
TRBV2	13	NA	CASSESYSEEQFF
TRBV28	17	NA	CASSLSGVFRQDHEQYF
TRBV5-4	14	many	CASSLDRGRETQYF
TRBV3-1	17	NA	CASSQDTSGTNTGELFF
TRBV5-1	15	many	CASSLGQGVLEPQHF
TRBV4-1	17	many	CASSQGRAVGNKNIQYF
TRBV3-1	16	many	CASSHLLAGATDTQYF
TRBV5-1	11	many	CASSMGSEQYF
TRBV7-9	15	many	CASSLTDNSGNTIYF
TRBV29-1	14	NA	CSVVGGVVPYEQYF
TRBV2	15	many	CARGRGRGKYNEQFF
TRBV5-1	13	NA	CASSLSANYGYTF
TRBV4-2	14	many	CASSQEADIDTQYF
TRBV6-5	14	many	CASSYDRSGNTIYF
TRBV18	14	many	CASSPRGAPDTQYF
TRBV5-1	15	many	CASSRDRETGNTIYF
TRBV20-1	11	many	CSAPGASPLHF
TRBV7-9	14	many	CASSLTGDNEKLFF
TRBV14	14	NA	CAISPGLLCCEQYF
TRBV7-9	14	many	CASSLTRADSPLHF
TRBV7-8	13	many	CASSRNHRETQYF
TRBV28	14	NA	CASSTSRRAPNQLF
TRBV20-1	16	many	CSARDRVLTSNQPQHF
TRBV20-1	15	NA	CSAREHVAGDYEQYF
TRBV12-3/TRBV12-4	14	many	CASSSLSGANVLTF
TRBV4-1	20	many	CASSQEGQGRGTLYTDTQYF
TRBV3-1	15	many	CASRVAGGVTGELFF
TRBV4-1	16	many	CASSQWSRGGTDTQYF
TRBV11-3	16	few	CASSLDYGTGNNEQFF
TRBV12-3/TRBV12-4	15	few	CASSYGGSNTGELFF
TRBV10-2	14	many	CASSEWAGNQPQHF
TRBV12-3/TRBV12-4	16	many	CASSKGLAGGYNEQFF
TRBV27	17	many	CASSLLIRGLGRDTQYF
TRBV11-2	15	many	CASSRLAGEGYEQFF